The subject of this entry is one T cell receptor (beta chain). Its antigen is currently unknown. This CDR3 spans 15 amino acids. Germline assignment: CDR1 MDHEN and CDR2 SYDVKM. Every CD8+ T cell subset underwent triplicate sorting at roughly 300,000 cells apiece. The data were taken from a study of CXCR3-negative and CXCR3-positive naive CD8 T cells. Study-level findings and limits: With respect to TRBV-TRBJ usage, naive CXCR3-negative and CXCR3-positive cells were similar; memory differed. Both of the naive subsets showed about the same high diversity, but memory CD8+ cells had much less. More hydrophobic TRB CDR3s occurred in CXCR3-positive than in CXCR3-negative naive cells.

The method, 5' RACE with UMI labels, was used to prepare the TRB cDNA libraries. TCRdb derives one entry per CDR3 protein from the 5' RACE reads, leaving out DNA. This repertoire comprises around 81,000 distinct CDR3 sequences; its ten largest clones make up roughly 1.4%. The V and J genes are TRBV28 and TRBJ2-3; TCRdb's assignment of TRBD1 cannot be checked, as there is no DNA. The specimen was naive CXCR3- CD8+ T cells from blood. Subset: CD45RO-CCR7+CD27+CD95- naive CD8+ T cells lacking CXCR3 (TNR3-). This TCR came from a human donor in good health. Some clones in this sample may be carry-over from other donors' samples. The CDR3: CASSYYRGGTDTQYF.